This TCR beta chain appears in the sequencing data of a study of shared clonotypes between healthy human individuals. Germline V gene data show CDR1 as MNHNS and CDR2 as SASEGT. This CDR3 region has 14 residues. The V and J ends lost 6 bases and 0 bases respectively, with 11 bases between them. As originally analysed: Filtering was not the same, since immunoSEQ gave junction-only sequences without quality scores. This table comes from immunoSEQ multiplex PCR, and its TCRdb copy is limited to in-frame clones, with some not included. V, J and clone size are those of that table, while D and trimming were read from the DNA. The sample carries about 2.3 million clones, about nine tenths recorded once.

The genes are TRBV6-1 and TRBJ1-1; D uncertain. Sequences were obtained from naive CD4+ T cells from PBMCs. Subset given: CD45RA+ positively selected. This sequence was found in a man aged 18-30 years in good health. Some clones in this sample may be carry-over from other donors' samples. CDR3 in DNA: TGTGCCAGCAGCGCAGCAGGTATGAACACTGAAGCTTTCTTT. Amino acids: CASSAAGMNTEAFF.